This TCR beta chain was recovered during a study of blood T cell repertoires in COVID-19. Trimming took off 1 base at V and 2 bases at J, with 8 bases between the two ends. The CDR3 covers 14 residues. Germline loops: CDR1 SGDLS, CDR2 YYNGEE. The count of this clone is one. Data came from immunoSEQ multiplex PCR; TCRdb stores just in-frame clones and leaves some out. This table has 45,000 to 70,000 clones, around 76% appearing once. V is TRBV9 and J is TRBJ2-3; D not resolved. The TCR sequence derives from a woman aged 55-70 years with acute or convalescent COVID-19. Sequenced sample: peripheral blood. CDR3 in amino acids: CASSVSPHTDTQYF. As DNA, the CDR3 is TGTGCCAGCAGCGTATCCCCCCACACAGATACGCAGTATTTT.